Shown below are 20 T cell receptor beta chains from a single sample sequenced in a study of T cells after yellow fever vaccination. In TCRdb, the 5' RACE reads were re-called with MiXCR into one record per CDR3 protein. The sample shows more than 450,000 distinct CDR3 sequences, roughly 22% of them seen only once. The sample in question was PBMCs, obtained 20 to 25 days after the first yellow fever vaccination. All receptors derive from a man aged 18 to 29 who received the YFV17D yellow fever vaccine.

The J gene is TRBJ2-1, the V gene TRBV6-5; 7 bases line up with TRBD1. Germline V gene lookup returns CDR1 MNHEY and CDR2 SVGAGI. This CDR3 comprises 15 residues. Unmatched junction bases numbered 11, after V lost 3 bases and J lost 9 bases. The CDR3 nucleotides are TGTGCCAGCAGTTATTTGCGCCCACAGGGGCCTGAGCAGTTCTTC. Translating gives CASSYLRPQGPEQFF.

This clonotype has only a few counts. The junction differs from germline at one of its ends, possibly a read error. The chain links TRBV7-6 to TRBJ2-2, with D possibly TRBD2 on 5 matching bases. The CDR3 loop spans 15 amino acids. The germline V gene encodes CDR1 SGHVS and CDR2 FNYEAQ. CDR3 nucleotides: TGTGCCAGCAGCTCATCGGGAAGAGGCACCGGGGAGCTGCTTTTT. It translates to CASSSSGRGTGELLF.

The chain links TRBV14 to TRBJ1-6; D is unclear. The CDR3 is 15 amino acids. The ends were cut back, 0 bases at V and 7 bases at J, with 10 bases in the middle. Germline CDR1 reads SGHDN; CDR2 reads FVKESK. CDR3 region: CASSQDRVPNSPLHF. DNA of the CDR3: TGTGCCAGCAGCCAAGATAGGGTACCGAATTCACCCCTCCACTTT.

This chain connects TRBV20-1 to TRBJ2-6; D is undetermined. Trimming removed 5 bases from V and 3 bases from J, with 11 bases in between. The CDR3 loop spans 14 amino acids. The germline CDR1 and CDR2 sequences are DFQATT and SNEGSKA (reference sequence). This chain's CDR3 is CSAEVGDGANVLTF. The CDR3 region has the DNA TGCAGTGCTGAGGTTGGGGATGGGGCCAACGTCCTGACTTTC.

There are a few counts of this clonotype. This chain connects TRBV7-2 to TRBJ2-1; D is uncertain. The CDR3 spans 14 residues. Trimming shortened V by 7 bases and J by 0 bases, and 10 bases separated the two germline ends. CDR1 and CDR2 (germline): SGHTA, FQGNSA. The CDR3 protein is CASKGPSSYNEQFF. The CDR3 coding sequence is TGTGCCAGCAAAGGGCCGAGCTCCTACAATGAGCAGTTCTTC.

This clonotype was detected only a few times. The chain has TRBV12-3 or TRBV12-4 and TRBJ2-2; the D gene is possibly TRBD1 (5 bases). CDR3 size: 12 residues. The ends were cut back, 8 bases at V and 7 bases at J, with 11 bases in the middle. Here the CDR3 DNA reads TGTGCCAGCGCTCAGGGCAGCGGGGAGCTGTTTTTT. Translating it yields CASAQGSGELFF.

This chain uses TRBV6-1 with TRBJ2-4; 7 bases are shared with TRBD1. CDR1 is MNHNS, CDR2 SASEGT, per germline. The CDR3 loop spans 15 amino acids. With 6 bases clipped from V and 5 bases from J, the junction kept 10 bases outside the gene matches. CDR3 protein: CASSWTGGAENIQYF. The CDR3 region has the DNA TGTGCCAGCAGCTGGACAGGTGGGGCTGAAAACATTCAGTACTTC.

There are a few counts of this clonotype. V usage is TRBV24-1 and J usage is TRBJ2-2, with 8 bases that match TRBD1. This CDR3 region has 15 residues. The V gene's germline CDR1 is KGHDR and CDR2 SFDVKD. V was pared by 4 bases and J by 5 bases, with 5 bases of the junction left unmatched. CDR3 in amino acids: CATSDDRGMTGELFF. The CDR3 DNA reads as TGTGCCACCAGTGACGACAGGGGTATGACCGGGGAGCTGTTTTTT.

V usage is TRBV29-1 and J usage is TRBJ2-3, with D possibly being TRBD2 (5 bases). CDR1 is SQVTM and CDR2 is ANQGSEA in the germline V gene. There are 10 residues in the CDR3. The CDR3 loop reads CTAGGDTQYF. CDR3 sequence (DNA): TGCACCGCCGGCGGGGATACGCAGTATTTT.

This clonotype was observed a handful of times. The CDR3 reads CASSRAPGQGNVEQYF. The CDR3, as DNA: TGCGCCAGCAGTCGAGCGCCGGGACAGGGGAATGTCGAGCAGTACTTC. This chain links TRBV4-3 with TRBJ2-7, with 10 nucleotides matching TRBD1. Germline V gene lookup returns CDR1 LGHNA and CDR2 YSLEER. The V gene end was trimmed by 6 bases and the J gene end by 6 bases; junction bases not matched to a gene: 14. The CDR3 is 16 amino acids.

This chain links TRBV7-8 with TRBJ2-2; no clear D. Trimming removed 5 bases from V and 7 bases from J, with 14 bases in between. The germline V gene has CDR1 SGHVS and CDR2 FQNEAQ. The CDR3 is 14 amino acids. DNA of the CDR3: TGTGCCAGCAGCCCCCGGCGAGTGGGCGGGGAGCTGTTTTTT. The encoded protein is CASSPRRVGGELFF. Looking up the rest from reference TRBV7-8 and TRBJ2-2 gives the full variable domain: GAGVSQSPRYKVAKRGQDVALRCDPISGHVSLFWYQQALGQGPEFLTYFQNEAQLDKSGLPSDRFFAERPEGSVSTLKIQRTQQEDSAVYLCASSPRRVGGELFFGEGSRLTVL.

The sample holds a few counts of this clonotype. The chain combines TRBV20-1 with TRBJ2-2; D may be TRBD1 (7 bases). CDR3 length: 16 amino acids. V lost 0 bases to trimming and J lost 3 bases, with 14 bases between them. Germline V CDR1 and CDR2: DFQATT, SNEGSKA (reference sequence). The chain's CDR3 is CSARDPGGGDTGELFF. DNA of the CDR3: TGCAGTGCTAGAGATCCAGGAGGGGGCGACACCGGGGAGCTGTTTTTT.

The chain combines TRBV4-2 with TRBJ2-1; 9 bases match TRBD2. Germline CDR1 and CDR2: LGHNA and YNFKEQ. J lost 7 bases, V lost 1 base, and 11 bases had no gene match. CDR3 size: 17 residues. CDR3 in DNA: TGTGCCAGCAGCCAAGTAGCGGGCGGGGGGGTTTTGAATGAGCAGTTCTTC. Protein: CASSQVAGGGVLNEQFF.

This chain joins TRBV28 and TRBJ1-2, with D unresolved. There are 11 residues in the CDR3. The V end lost 7 bases, the J end lost 8 bases, and 11 bases lay between the germline ends. Germline V gives CDR1 MDHEN, CDR2 SYDVKM. The CDR3 reads CASTTSDGYTF. The DNA for the CDR3 is TGTGCCAGCACCACCAGTGACGGCTACACCTTC.

The V and J genes are TRBV7-3 and TRBJ2-7, with D perhaps assigned TRBD1 or TRBD2 (5 bases each). The CDR3 runs to 14 residues. Germline CDR1 reads SGHTA; CDR2 reads FQGTGA. V dropped 2 bases and J dropped 0 bases, with 8 bases sitting between them. The CDR3 region is CASSLHGTSYEQYF. CDR3 nucleotides: TGTGCCAGCAGCTTACATGGGACCTCCTACGAGCAGTACTTC.

The V and J genes are TRBV6-2 or TRBV6-3 and TRBJ1-5, with D perhaps matching TRBD1 (5 bases). The CDR3 has 14 residues. Trimming took off 4 bases at V and 5 bases at J, with 12 bases between the two ends. Germline assignment: CDR1 MNHEY and CDR2 SVGEGT. CDR3 sequence: CASSSARDDQPQHF. The CDR3 nucleotides read TGTGCCAGCAGTTCCGCCAGGGACGATCAGCCCCAGCATTTT.

A few counts support this clonotype. The chain employs TRBV20-1 and TRBJ1-1; D not resolved. Trimming took off 5 bases at V and 1 base at J, with 8 bases between the two ends. This CDR3 is built from 12 residues. From germline, CDR1 is DFQATT and CDR2 SNEGSKA (reference sequence). CDR3 protein: CSAPTENTEAFF. CDR3 DNA: TGCAGTGCTCCAACAGAGAACACTGAAGCTTTCTTT.

The chain carries TRBV29-1 and TRBJ1-6; D is ambiguous. This CDR3 contains 14 residues. Trimming stripped 4 bases from V and 8 bases from J, with 15 bases between. The germline V gene has CDR1 SQVTM and CDR2 ANQGSEA. The CDR3 nucleotides are TGCAGCGTTGTGTCCGGAGAGGTAGATTCACCCCTCCACTTT. Translating gives CSVVSGEVDSPLHF.

The chain carries TRBV4-1 and TRBJ2-1; D is perhaps TRBD2 (7 bases). CDR1 is MGHRA, CDR2 YSYEKL, per germline. This CDR3 is built from 23 residues. V shed 0 bases and J shed 0 bases, with 30 bases lying between them. The CDR3 is CASSQDGGLAPRGGPSSYNEQFF. The CDR3 DNA is TGCGCCAGCAGCCAAGATGGTGGATTAGCCCCCCGCGGGGGCCCGAGCTCCTACAATGAGCAGTTCTTC.

The rearrangement joins TRBV5-5 to TRBJ1-4; D call uncertain. The CDR3 covers 16 residues. V dropped 4 bases and J dropped 7 bases, with 20 bases sitting between them. Per germline, CDR1 SGHKS and CDR2 YYEKEE (reference sequence). CDR3 region: CASSRNPAGGIEKLFF. The CDR3 DNA reads as TGTGCCAGCAGCCGCAACCCGGCCGGAGGGATTGAAAAACTGTTTTTT.